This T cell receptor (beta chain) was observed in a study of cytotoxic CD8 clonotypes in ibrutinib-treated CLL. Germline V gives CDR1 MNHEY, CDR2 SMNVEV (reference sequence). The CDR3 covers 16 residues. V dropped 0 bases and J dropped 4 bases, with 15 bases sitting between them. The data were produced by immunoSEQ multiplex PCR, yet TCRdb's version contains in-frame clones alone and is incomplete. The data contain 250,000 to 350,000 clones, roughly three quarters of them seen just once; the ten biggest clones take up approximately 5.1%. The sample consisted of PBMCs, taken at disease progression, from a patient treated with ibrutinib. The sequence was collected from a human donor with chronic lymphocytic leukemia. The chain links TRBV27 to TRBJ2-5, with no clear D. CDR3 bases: TGTGCCAGCAGTTTATCGACCGGTTTCAGTGCAGAGACCCAGTACTTC. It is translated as CASSLSTGFSAETQYF.